This TCR beta chain was sequenced for a study of T cell responses to AZD1222 COVID-19 vaccine. Sequencing was performed with immunoSEQ multiplex PCR; in TCRdb, only in-frame clones are kept and a portion is missing. The sample shows some 280,000 clones, about 94% of them seen only once. This CDR3 is built from 13 residues. CDR1 SGHNT and CDR2 YENEEA come from the germline V gene. V lost 2 bases to trimming and J lost 1 base, with 5 bases between them. This receptor was taken from an adult who received the AZD1222 COVID-19 vaccine. V and J are TRBV11-3 and TRBJ1-1; D is ambiguous. The specimen was peripheral blood, collected 28 days after the second AZD1222 dose. The CDR3 DNA reads TGTGCCAGCAGCTTAAGACAGAACACTGAAGCTTTCTTT. It is translated as CASSLRQNTEAFF.